The rows below give T cell receptor beta chains drawn from one sample of a study of shared clonotypes between healthy human individuals. TCRdb keeps only in-frame clones here, not all; method: immunoSEQ multiplex PCR. The sample records some 800,000 clones, roughly 92% being singletons. The sample consisted of naive CD8+ T cells sorted from blood. The receptors shown here come from a man aged 25-40 years in good health. The CDR3 runs from the conserved cysteine through the conserved F or W. Each record gives: D gene, clone size, J gene, V gene, CDR3 protein, CDR3 DNA. D genes are given only for firm matches. Clone size, where shown, is once, few, many, or a class for clones that have expanded.

>TRBD1|-|TRBJ2-7|TRBV5-1
CASSLGQNYEQYF
TGCGCCAGCAGCCTGGGACAGAACTACGAGCAGTACTTC
>TRBD2|few|TRBJ2-5|TRBV9
CASSVGLAGVETQYF
TGTGCCAGCAGCGTCGGACTAGCGGGAGTAGAGACCCAGTACTTC
>TRBD2|once|TRBJ2-1|TRBV7-9
CASSLETSAYYNEQFF
TGTGCCAGCAGCTTAGAGACTAGCGCATACTACAATGAGCAGTTCTTC
>-|-|TRBJ2-7|TRBV28
CASRLDLYEQYF
TGTGCCAGCAGATTAGATCTATACGAGCAGTACTTC
>-|once|TRBJ2-3|TRBV7-6
CASSLFDRYTDTQYF
TGTGCCAGCAGCTTATTCGACAGGTACACAGATACGCAGTATTTT
>TRBD2|-|TRBJ2-7|TRBV11-2
CASSSGGFYEQYF
TGTGCCAGCAGCTCGGGGGGGTTCTACGAGCAGTACTTC
>TRBD2|-|TRBJ2-7|TRBV7-9
CASSLATSGSYEQYF
TGTGCCAGCAGCTTAGCAACTAGCGGATCCTACGAGCAGTACTTC
>-|-|TRBJ1-1|TRBV4-1
CASSQGRTNTEAFF
TGCGCCAGCAGCCAAGGACGGACGAACACTGAAGCTTTCTTT
>TRBD1|-|TRBJ1-2|TRBV2
CASSTAEGQGHYGYTF
TGTGCCAGCAGTACGGCCGAAGGACAGGGCCACTATGGCTACACCTTC
>-|-|TRBJ1-2|TRBV9
CASSAPGDGYTF
TGTGCCAGCAGCGCTCCAGGGGATGGCTACACCTTC
>-|-|TRBJ2-7|TRBV28
CASSFNRDSYYEQYF
TGTGCCAGCAGTTTCAACCGGGACTCCTACTACGAGCAGTACTTC
>-|-|TRBJ2-2|TRBV7-6
CASSLTVVAPVEREKAGELFF
TGTGCCAGCAGCTTAACCGTGGTAGCGCCTGTGGAAAGAGAAAAGGCCGGGGAGCTGTTTTTT
>TRBD2|-|TRBJ2-1|TRBV6-4
CASRPLAGGINEQFF
TGTGCCAGCAGACCCCTAGCGGGAGGGATCAATGAGCAGTTCTTC
>-|once|TRBJ2-6|TRBV7-2
CASSLDRSSGANVLTF
TGTGCCAGCAGCTTAGACAGAAGCTCTGGGGCCAACGTCCTGACTTTC
>-|-|TRBJ2-2|TRBV25-1
CASSDFTAGELFF
TGTGCCAGCAGTGACTTCACTGCCGGGGAGCTGTTTTTT
>-|-|TRBJ2-1|TRBV5-1
CASSLDGAGPTPNEQFF
TGCGCCAGCAGCTTGGATGGGGCGGGTCCCACCCCCAATGAGCAGTTCTTC
>TRBD2|-|TRBJ2-2|TRBV13
CASSSGLANGELFF
TGTGCCAGCAGCTCGGGACTAGCAAACGGGGAGCTGTTTTTT
>-|-|TRBJ2-1|TRBV5-1
CASSSPLRGSFYNEQFF
TGCGCCAGCAGCTCCCCCCTCAGGGGCAGTTTCTACAATGAGCAGTTCTTC
>TRBD1|-|TRBJ1-5|TRBV2
CATAPGQGQQPQHF
TGTGCCACCGCACCGGGACAGGGGCAACAGCCCCAGCATTTT
>-|once|TRBJ2-1|TRBV11-3
CASSLGSPNEQFF
TGTGCCAGCAGTCTCGGGAGTCCCAATGAGCAGTTCTTC
>-|-|TRBJ2-1|TRBV29-1
CSVHLIGNEQFF
TGCAGCGTTCACTTGATCGGCAATGAGCAGTTCTTC
>TRBD1|once|TRBJ2-7|TRBV7-9
CASSVRTGGAYEQYF
TGTGCCAGCAGCGTTAGGACAGGGGGAGCCTACGAGCAGTACTTC
>-|-|TRBJ2-3|TRBV5-5
CASSLAGRSTDTQYF
TGTGCCAGCAGCTTGGCCGGAAGAAGCACAGATACGCAGTATTTT
>TRBD1|-|TRBJ2-4|TRBV6-5
CASSIGTANIQYF
TGTGCCAGCAGCATAGGGACAGCAAACATTCAGTACTTC
>TRBD1|-|TRBJ1-2|TRBV7-9
CASSSRDRGGYTF
TGTGCCAGCAGCTCCCGGGACAGGGGTGGCTACACCTTC
>-|-|TRBJ2-7|TRBV14
CASSQFDWDEQYF
TGTGCCAGCAGCCAATTCGACTGGGACGAGCAGTACTTC
>TRBD1|-|TRBJ2-7|TRBV7-9
CASSPRGTGNLYEQYF
TGTGCCAGCAGCCCCCGAGGGACAGGGAATCTCTACGAGCAGTACTTC
>TRBD1|-|TRBJ1-4|TRBV7-9
CASSSPDRVGEKLFF
TGTGCCAGCAGCTCCCCGGACAGGGTTGGAGAAAAACTGTTTTTT
>-|once|TRBJ1-5|TRBV27
CASSFQGHNQPQHF
TGTGCCAGCAGTTTCCAGGGACACAATCAGCCCCAGCATTTT
>-|-|TRBJ2-7|TRBV29-1
CSVEGENPYEQYF
TGCAGCGTTGAAGGGGAAAATCCCTACGAGCAGTACTTC
>TRBD1|-|TRBJ1-1|TRBV7-8
CASSGRTGPNTEAFF
TGTGCCAGCAGCGGCCGGACAGGTCCGAACACTGAAGCTTTCTTT
>TRBD1|-|TRBJ2-7|TRBV4-3
CASSHGTGPYEQYF
TGCGCCAGCAGCCATGGGACAGGTCCCTACGAGCAGTACTTC
>-|-|TRBJ2-3|TRBV7-2
CASSKPPNTQYF
TGTGCCAGCAGCAAACCCCCAAATACGCAGTATTTT
>-|once|TRBJ1-3|TRBV25-1
CASSDSPLGATDTIYF
TGTGCCAGCAGCGACTCCCCCCTGGGCGCGACGGACACCATATATTTT
>TRBD2|-|TRBJ2-5|TRBV5-4
CASSFAGGHQYF
TGTGCCAGCAGCTTTGCGGGAGGGCATCAGTACTTC
>TRBD1|-|TRBJ1-5|TRBV18
CASSQGTGENQPQHF
TGTGCCAGCTCACAGGGGACAGGGGAGAATCAGCCCCAGCATTTT
>-|once|TRBJ2-2|TRBV19
CASREVLNTGELFF
TGTGCCAGCCGCGAAGTCCTTAACACCGGGGAGCTGTTTTTT
>-|-|TRBJ2-1|TRBV6-1
CASSEVISSYNEQFF
TGTGCCAGCAGTGAAGTCATAAGCTCCTACAATGAGCAGTTCTTC
>-|-|TRBJ1-2|TRBV5-4
CASSTPVRGREGYTF
TGTGCCAGCAGCACCCCGGTCAGAGGAAGGGAGGGCTACACCTTC
>-|-|TRBJ1-1|TRBV2
CAIRAKNTEAFF
TGTGCCATCCGGGCCAAGAACACTGAAGCTTTCTTT
>-|-|TRBJ1-1|TRBV28
CASTIRRRDTEAFF
TGTGCCAGCACGATCCGGCGCAGGGACACTGAAGCTTTCTTT